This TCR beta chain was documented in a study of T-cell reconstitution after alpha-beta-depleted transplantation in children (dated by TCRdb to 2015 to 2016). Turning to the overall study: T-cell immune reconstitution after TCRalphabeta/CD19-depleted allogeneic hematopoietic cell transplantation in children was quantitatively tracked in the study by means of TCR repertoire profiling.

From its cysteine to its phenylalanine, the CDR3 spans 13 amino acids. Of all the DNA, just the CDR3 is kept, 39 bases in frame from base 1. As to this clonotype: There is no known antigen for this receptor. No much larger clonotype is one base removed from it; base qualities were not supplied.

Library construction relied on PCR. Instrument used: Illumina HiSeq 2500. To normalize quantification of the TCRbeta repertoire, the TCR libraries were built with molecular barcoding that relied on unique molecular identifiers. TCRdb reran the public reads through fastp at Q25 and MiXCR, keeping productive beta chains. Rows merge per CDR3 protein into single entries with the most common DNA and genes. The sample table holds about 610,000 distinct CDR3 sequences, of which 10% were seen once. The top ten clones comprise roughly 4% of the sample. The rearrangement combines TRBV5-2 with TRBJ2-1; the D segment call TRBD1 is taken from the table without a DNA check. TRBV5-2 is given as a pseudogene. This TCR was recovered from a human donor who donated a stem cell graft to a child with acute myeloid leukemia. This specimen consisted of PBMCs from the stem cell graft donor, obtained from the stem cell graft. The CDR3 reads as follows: CAIRDRGLNEQFF. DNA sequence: TGTGCCATTCGGGACCGAGGGCTCAATGAGCAGTTCTTC.